This T cell receptor beta chain was sequenced in a study of blood T cells in healthy people across ages. Study-wide points: Estimates of diversity drawn from one million T cells were considered underestimates.

As to this clonotype: The antigen remains unidentified.

The second PCR ran roughly 6 to 12 cycles with a sample-barcoded 5' primer and J-beta primers. Each CDR3 protein is one row after TCRdb ran MiXCR on the 5' RACE reads. The sample yields roughly 700,000 distinct CDR3 sequences, around 48% seen once. The V gene's germline CDR1 is SGHRS and CDR2 YFSETQ. This CDR3 comprises 14 residues. Trimming took 4 bases from V and 6 from J, leaving 14 bases between them. The sequenced material came from blood. The sequence was collected from a woman aged 60-70 years in good health. The chain is built from TRBV5-1 and TRBJ1-5; D remains unclear. This chain's CDR3 is CASSPDTEGQPQHF. The DNA of the CDR3 is TGCGCCAGCAGCCCCGACACGGAAGGTCAGCCCCAGCATTTT.